Listed below are T cell receptor beta chains from one sample, sequenced in a study of OX40 agonist ivuxolimab in advanced cancers. Some clones are missing from TCRdb's copy, which holds only in-frame ones; the method was immunoSEQ multiplex PCR. The repertoire holds more than 55,000 clones, 86% seen once, with roughly 1.1% in the top ten. Sequencing was performed on CD4+ or CD8+ T cells sorted from blood, taken in a trial of the OX40 agonist ivuxolimab. All receptors derive from an adult with an advanced solid tumor such as melanoma, head and neck, liver or kidney cancer. CDR3s include the opening cysteine and the closing phenylalanine or tryptophan. D genes are given only for firm matches. Clone size is stated in some rows and not others, as once, few, many or a class when expanded.

J gene	V gene	clone size	D gene	CDR3 protein	CDR3 DNA
TRBJ2-7	TRBV7-6	once	-	CAGGGMEEQYF	TGTGCCGGAGGGGGGATGGAAGAGCAGTACTTC
TRBJ1-2	TRBV5-6	few	-	CASSSRSYGYTF	TGTGCCAGCAGCTCCCGGTCCTATGGCTACACCTTC
TRBJ2-2	TRBV27	-	TRBD1	CASSSSDRGRTGELFF	TGTGCCAGCAGTTCCTCGGACAGGGGGCGTACCGGGGAGCTGTTTTTT
TRBJ2-3	TRBV7-2	-	-	CASSLGVSGYTDTQYF	TGTGCCAGCAGCTTAGGTGTTAGCGGTTACACAGATACGCAGTATTTT
TRBJ1-4	TRBV5-1	-	TRBD1	CASSLRTGGNEKLFF	TGCGCCAGCAGCTTGAGGACAGGGGGTAATGAAAAACTGTTTTTT
TRBJ2-7	TRBV6-6	-	-	CASSGGAYEQYF	TGTGCCAGCAGCGGCGGGGCCTACGAGCAGTACTTC
TRBJ2-3	TRBV27	-	TRBD1	CASRGQGTTDTQYF	TGTGCCAGCCGGGGACAGGGAACCACAGATACGCAGTATTTT
TRBJ2-7	TRBV7-2	-	-	CASSLAGGTGGYEQYF	TGTGCCAGCAGCTTAGCGGGGGGTACCGGTGGCTACGAGCAGTACTTC
TRBJ1-4	TRBV7-8	-	TRBD1	CASSFGTGSNEKLFF	TGTGCCAGCAGCTTCGGGACAGGCTCAAATGAAAAACTGTTTTTT
TRBJ2-5	TRBV13	-	-	CASSLDRAETQYF	TGTGCCAGCAGCTTAGACCGCGCCGAGACCCAGTACTTC
TRBJ1-1	TRBV2	-	-	CASRAGPHVNTEAFF	TGTGCCAGCAGGGCAGGTCCGCACGTCAACACTGAAGCTTTCTTT
TRBJ2-5	TRBV18	-	TRBD1	CASSPPTGTGGQETQYF	TGTGCCAGCTCACCCCCAACCGGGACAGGGGGCCAAGAGACCCAGTACTTC
TRBJ1-1	TRBV7-8	-	-	CASSQQGDTEAFF	TGTGCCAGCAGCCAACAAGGGGACACTGAAGCTTTCTTT
TRBJ1-1	TRBV6-5	-	TRBD1	CASSRRQGQGTEAFF	TGTGCCAGCAGTAGACGACAGGGGCAAGGGACTGAAGCTTTCTTT
TRBJ2-7	TRBV7-3	-	TRBD2	CASSLSSGREQYF	TGTGCCAGCAGCTTATCCAGCGGGAGGGAGCAGTACTTC
TRBJ2-7	TRBV5-1	-	-	CASSLGGFSFGDEQYF	TGCGCCAGCAGCCTAGGGGGTTTCTCGTTCGGCGACGAGCAGTACTTC
TRBJ2-1	TRBV6-1	-	TRBD2	CASREAGEGSYNEQFF	TGTGCCAGCCGGGAAGCGGGAGAGGGCTCCTACAATGAGCAGTTCTTC